These 27 T cell receptor beta chains originate from one sample sequenced in a study of T-cell reconstitution after alpha-beta-depleted transplantation in children. The authors prepared the TCRbeta library with unique molecular identifiers. TCRdb used MiXCR to reprocess the PCR reads, holding one entry per CDR3 protein. The sample yields 600,000 to 700,000 distinct CDR3 sequences, around 13% seen once. The sequences come from PBMCs, collected before TCRalphabeta/CD19-depleted stem cell transplant. The receptors stem from a girl aged 2-10 years with congenital amegakaryocytic thrombocytopenia, due to receive a stem cell transplant.

This clonotype was seen more than once but under ten times. The chain is built from TRBV3-1 and TRBJ2-1, with TRBD2 matching over 7 bases. V trimming: 0 bases; J trimming: 4 bases; junction bases outside the gene matches: 6. CDR1 is LGHDT, CDR2 YNNKEL, per germline (reference sequence). The CDR3 spans 16 residues. The CDR3 spells CASSQDYAGDYNEQFF. The CDR3 DNA reads TGTGCCAGCAGCCAAGATTACGCGGGAGATTACAATGAGCAGTTCTTC.

The rearrangement joins TRBV2 to TRBJ2-7, with TRBD2 identical over 14 bases. CDR1 is SNHLY, CDR2 FYNNEI, per germline. The CDR3 is 16 residues long. Losses at the gene ends were 7 bases for V and 4 bases for J; bases not matched to a gene: 9. The CDR3 region is CASTHPGLAGEYEQYF. CDR3 bases: TGTGCCAGCACCCATCCGGGACTAGCGGGAGAATACGAGCAGTACTTC.

This clonotype was picked up many times. The chain recombines TRBV6-5 with TRBJ2-5; D not resolved. Germline values: CDR1 MNHEY, CDR2 SVGAGI. The CDR3 totals 13 residues. V gave up 4 bases and J gave up 1 base, with 7 bases separating them. Here the CDR3 DNA reads TGTGCCAGCAGTTGGAACACCCAAGAGACCCAGTACTTC. Residues: CASSWNTQETQYF.

This clonotype was observed a few times. The chain has TRBV20-1 and TRBJ2-1, with TRBD2 identical over 10 bases. Trimming cost V 4 bases and J 9 bases; bases outside gene matches: 9. Germline-derived CDR1 and CDR2 are DFQATT and SNEGSKA (reference sequence). The CDR3 is 14 amino acids. Here the CDR3 reads CSAKSGRAGGEQFF. The CDR3 nucleotides read TGCAGTGCTAAAAGCGGGAGGGCCGGAGGTGAGCAGTTCTTC.

This clonotype has a count of ten or more. This chain connects TRBV6-2 or TRBV6-3 to TRBJ2-7, with D tentatively TRBD2 (6 bases). V gave up 0 bases and J gave up 2 bases, with 26 bases separating them. The CDR3 spans 20 residues. Germline-derived CDR1 and CDR2 are MNHEY and SVGEGT. The CDR3 DNA reads TGTGCCAGCAGTTACTCGACTGGAAGTGCGGGAACATGGGCCGCCTACGAGCAGTACTTC. It yields the protein CASSYSTGSAGTWAAYEQYF.

The table lists this clonotype with a few counts. The chain employs TRBV7-2 and TRBJ2-3; 10 positions agree with TRBD2. Germline-derived CDR1 and CDR2 are SGHTA and FQGNSA. J was trimmed by 1 base and V by 5 bases; bases with no gene match: 3. The CDR3 spans 15 residues. The CDR3 DNA reads as TGTGCCAGCAGCCAGCTAGCGGGAGGCACAGATACGCAGTATTTT. It codes for CASSQLAGGTDTQYF. Drawing the rest from reference TRBV7-2 and TRBJ2-3, the complete variable domain is GAGVSQSPSNKVTEKGKDVELRCDPISGHTALYWYRQSLGQGLEFLIYFQGNSAPDKSGLPSDRFSAERTGGSVSTLTIQRTQQEDSAVYLCASSQLAGGTDTQYFGPGTRLTVL.

This clonotype was seen many times. The chain combines TRBV12-3 or TRBV12-4 with TRBJ1-1; no clear D. The CDR3 has 12 residues. V dropped 4 bases and J dropped 8 bases, with 11 bases sitting between them. CDR3 DNA sequence: TGTGCCAGCAGTTCAGCCAACTGGGAAGCTTTCTTT. As protein: CASSSANWEAFF.

This rearrangement joins TRBV21-1 to TRBJ1-2. TRBV21-1 is a pseudogene locus. This CDR3 has 16 amino acids. The CDR3 here is CASSKANQIANYGYTF. CDR3 bases: TGTGCCAGCAGCAAAGCCAATCAGATTGCTAACTATGGCTACACCTTC.

This clonotype was seen ten or more times. The V gene is TRBV12-3 or TRBV12-4, the J gene TRBJ1-5; weak D call: TRBD1 (5 bases). Trimming removed 5 bases at V and 5 bases at J, with 13 bases between. CDR3 size: 14 residues. CDR3 DNA: TGTGCCAGCAGTCTCGGGACGGAATATCAGCCCCAGCATTTT. Protein product: CASSLGTEYQPQHF.

Ten or more counts support this clonotype. The chain combines TRBV18 with TRBJ2-3; D gene ambiguous. Per germline, CDR1 KGHSH and CDR2 LQKENI. V shed 2 bases and J shed 3 bases, with 9 bases lying between them. The CDR3 is 14 amino acids. This CDR3 reads CASSPSFVTDTQYF. Written as DNA, the CDR3 is TGTGCCAGCTCACCATCATTTGTGACAGATACGCAGTATTTT. The complete variable domain, with remaining parts taken from reference TRBV18 and TRBJ2-3, reads NAGVMQNPRHLVRRRGQEARLRCSPMKGHSHVYWYRQLPEEGLKFMVYLQKENIIDESGMPKERFSAEFPKEGPSILRIQQVVRGDSAAYFCASSPSFVTDTQYFGPGTRLTVL.

This clonotype occurred once. This rearrangement joins TRBV5-1 to TRBJ1-1; 7 bases map to TRBD1. The CDR3 is made up of 19 amino acids. J was trimmed by 2 bases and V by 0 bases; bases with no gene match: 16. The V gene's germline CDR1 is SGHRS and CDR2 YFSETQ. As DNA, the CDR3 is TGCGCCAGCAGCTTGGTAGGGGTGACAGGGAGTTTAGCTAACACTGAAGCTTTCTTT. Translation: CASSLVGVTGSLANTEAFF.

The table lists this clonotype with many counts. The rearrangement uses TRBV20-1 and TRBJ2-3; D is perhaps TRBD1 (6 bases). The CDR3 has 16 amino acids. Trimming stripped 4 bases from V and 0 bases from J, with 17 bases between. CDR1 and CDR2 (germline): DFQATT, SNEGSKA (reference sequence). The CDR3 protein is CSAIRRRGLSTDTQYF. The CDR3 nucleotides read TGCAGTGCTATCAGGCGCAGGGGCCTTAGCACAGATACGCAGTATTTT.

This clonotype has at least ten counts. The V and J genes are TRBV29-1 and TRBJ1-1, with D unclear. V was cut by 0 bases and J by 1 base, with 12 bases left in between. The CDR3 has 15 residues. The germline gives CDR1 SQVTM, CDR2 ANQGSEA. The CDR3 nucleotides are TGCAGCGTTGAAGATCTTTTACAGCCGAACACTGAAGCTTTCTTT. This translates into CSVEDLLQPNTEAFF.

This clonotype came up many times. The V and J genes are TRBV29-1 and TRBJ2-3; the match to TRBD2 covers 7 bases. CDR1 is SQVTM and CDR2 is ANQGSEA in the germline V gene. There are 15 residues in the CDR3. J gave up 3 bases and V 2 bases, and 8 bases lay outside the gene matches. This CDR3 is CSVEFRREPTDTQYF. CDR3 in DNA: TGCAGCGTTGAATTTCGGCGGGAGCCGACAGATACGCAGTATTTT.

This clonotype is a singleton in its sample. The chain combines TRBV5-1 with TRBJ2-7; a possible D gene is TRBD1 (5 bases). The CDR3 consists of 15 residues. V was trimmed by 1 base and J by 6 bases, leaving 17 bases between them. CDR1 SGHRS and CDR2 YFSETQ come from the germline V gene. The CDR3 protein is CASSLWGEGAVEQYF. The CDR3 region has the DNA TGCGCCAGCAGCTTGTGGGGCGAAGGGGCGGTCGAGCAGTACTTC. Full variable domain (rest looked up from reference TRBV5-1 and TRBJ2-7): KAGVTQTPRYLIKTRGQQVTLSCSPISGHRSVSWYQQTPGQGLQFLFEYFSETQRNKGNFPGRFSGRQFSNSRSEMNVSTLELGDSALYLCASSLWGEGAVEQYFGPGTRLTVT.

The rearrangement joins TRBV7-8 to TRBJ2-1; 16 nucleotides align to TRBD2. From germline, CDR1 is SGHVS and CDR2 FQNEAQ. The CDR3 covers 18 residues. Trimming removed 5 bases from V and 0 bases from J; junction bases left unmatched: 4. The CDR3: CASSAGLAGGPSYNEQFF. The CDR3 coding sequence is TGTGCCAGCAGCGCGGGACTAGCGGGAGGGCCCTCCTACAATGAGCAGTTCTTC. The full variable domain, its missing parts supplied by reference TRBV7-8 and TRBJ2-1, is GAGVSQSPRYKVAKRGQDVALRCDPISGHVSLFWYQQALGQGPEFLTYFQNEAQLDKSGLPSDRFFAERPEGSVSTLKIQRTQQEDSAVYLCASSAGLAGGPSYNEQFFGPGTRLTVL.

The sample holds a few counts of this clonotype. The V call is TRBV7-8, the J call TRBJ2-1; 8 bases line up with TRBD2. The germline V gene has CDR1 SGHVS and CDR2 FQNEAQ. The CDR3 sequence is 15 residues long. The junction had 9 bases not matched to a gene; V was cut back by 5 bases and J by 6 bases. The CDR3 DNA is TGTGCCAGCAGCCCCGGTTTGCTAGCGGGCAATGAGCAGTTCTTC. It translates to CASSPGLLAGNEQFF. Full variable domain (missing parts from reference TRBV7-8 and TRBJ2-1): GAGVSQSPRYKVAKRGQDVALRCDPISGHVSLFWYQQALGQGPEFLTYFQNEAQLDKSGLPSDRFFAERPEGSVSTLKIQRTQQEDSAVYLCASSPGLLAGNEQFFGPGTRLTVL.

This clonotype was counted at least ten times. The CDR3 is CASSESSTVGQETQYF. The CDR3 bases are TGCGCCAGCAGCGAATCCTCTACAGTGGGACAAGAGACCCAGTACTTC. J is TRBJ2-5 and V is TRBV5-1, with D unresolved. Trimming pared 4 bases from V and 2 bases from J, leaving 18 bases between. Germline V CDR1 and CDR2: SGHRS, YFSETQ. The CDR3 is 16 residues long.

The CDR3: CAWSVTFGGSGYEQYF. The CDR3 region has the DNA TGTGCCTGGAGTGTAACATTTGGCGGGAGTGGCTACGAGCAGTACTTC. This chain joins TRBV30 and TRBJ2-7; 7 nucleotides align to TRBD2. V shed 0 bases and J 3 bases; nucleotides not matched to a gene: 11. CDR3 length equals 16 residues. Germline-derived CDR1 and CDR2 are GTSNPN and SVGIG (reference sequence).

The gene calls are TRBV12-3 or TRBV12-4 and TRBJ2-7, with TRBD2 identical over 8 bases. The length of the CDR3 is 14 residues. The junction had 5 bases not matched to a gene; V was cut back by 5 bases and J by 2 bases. The CDR3 bases are TGTGCCAGCAGTCCGGGGGGGGATGCCTACGAGCAGTACTTC. Translating gives CASSPGGDAYEQYF.

In this sample, this clonotype turned up a few times. The chain carries TRBV12-3 or TRBV12-4 and TRBJ1-6; the D gene is possibly TRBD1 (5 bases). This CDR3 contains 12 residues. V was cut by 6 bases and J by 10 bases, with 10 bases left in between. CDR3 nucleotide sequence: TGTGCCAGCAGAACACAGGCCTCACCCCTCCACTTT. Translation: CASRTQASPLHF.

Points on this clonotype: This may come from a read error, since a much larger clone is one base off. The chain employs TRBV7-2 and TRBJ1-5; perhaps TRBD1 as D (6 bases). Trimming took 1 base from V and 7 from J, leaving 14 bases between them. The CDR3 has 15 amino acids. The germline V gene has CDR1 SGHTA and CDR2 FQGNSA. CDR3 in amino acids: CASSLVTDRWQPQHF. Written as DNA, the CDR3 is TGTGCCAGCAGCTTAGTCACAGACAGGTGGCAGCCCCAGCATTTT.

Ten or more counts support this clonotype. The gene calls are TRBV28 and TRBJ1-5; D is possibly TRBD1 (6 bases). The ends were cut back, 3 bases at V and 15 bases at J, with 27 bases in the middle. The CDR3 contains 16 residues. CDR1 and CDR2 (germline): MDHEN, SYDVKM. The CDR3 bases are TGTGCCAGCAGTTTCGGGCCACAGGACCCTTCGCTCAGGGGGCATTTT. Its translation is CASSFGPQDPSLRGHF.

This clonotype came up a few times. V and J are TRBV12-3 or TRBV12-4 and TRBJ1-4; the D gene is possibly TRBD1 (5 bases). CDR3 size: 15 residues. V lost 7 bases and J 3 bases, leaving 15 bases between the germline ends. The CDR3 here is CASTGAPGANEKLFF. CDR3 bases: TGTGCCAGCACCGGGGCCCCGGGGGCTAATGAAAAACTGTTTTTT.

The V gene is TRBV7-9, the J gene TRBJ1-2, with TRBD1 identical over 9 bases. The CDR3 is 15 residues long. Germline V CDR1 and CDR2: SEHNR, FQNEAQ (reference sequence). Losses at the gene ends were 4 bases for V and 8 bases for J; bases not matched to a gene: 11. The CDR3 loop reads CASSSSDRGIYGYTF. For the CDR3, the DNA is TGTGCCAGCAGCTCCTCGGACAGGGGTATTTACGGCTACACCTTC.

The chain is built from TRBV7-6 and TRBJ2-7; 12 bases are shared with TRBD2. The germline CDR1 and CDR2 sequences are SGHVS and FNYEAQ. Trimming cost V 0 bases and J 7 bases; bases outside gene matches: 4. This CDR3 is built from 15 residues. The CDR3 DNA reads TGTGCCAGCAGCTTAGCGCCCGGACTAGCGGGGGAGCAGTACTTC. It codes for CASSLAPGLAGEQYF.

Many counts were recorded for this clonotype. This chain joins TRBV20-1 and TRBJ2-1; possibly TRBD2 for D (6 bases). The germline CDR1 and CDR2 sequences are DFQATT and SNEGSKA (reference sequence). CDR3 length: 14 amino acids. Trimming pared 0 bases from V and 4 bases from J, leaving 10 bases between. The CDR3: CSARDYSGYNEQFF. For the CDR3, the DNA is TGCAGTGCTAGAGATTACAGCGGGTACAATGAGCAGTTCTTC.